A selection of T cell receptor beta chains follows, all from one sample in a study of T cell repertoires in cytomegalovirus infection. TCRdb itself ran the reads through MiXCR, one entry per CDR3 protein. The sample carries 450,000 to 600,000 distinct CDR3 sequences, under 55% recorded once. What these receptors recognize is not known. Sequencing used cultured PBMCs, obtained from culture after CMV antigen stimulation. Receptor source: a human donor in good health (CMV status not recorded). Some clones in this sample may be carry-over from other donors' samples. Each CDR3 is given with its conserved first and last residue. The D gene is left open where the match is weak. Clone size appears in some rows only: once, few, many, or a class for an expanded clone.

V gene	J gene	clone size	D gene	CDR3 protein	CDR3 DNA
TRBV7-6	TRBJ2-7	.	TRBD2	CASSLEVAGAYEQYF	TGTGCCAGCAGCTTAGAGGTCGCGGGGGCCTACGAGCAGTACTTC
TRBV10-1	TRBJ2-3	.	TRBD1	CASSDRTGALRDTQYF	TGCGCCAGCAGTGATAGGACAGGGGCACTTCGGGATACGCAGTATTTT
TRBV6-6	TRBJ2-3	.	TRBD2	CASSYSNDWGLAPTDTQYF	TGTGCCAGCAGTTACTCGAATGATTGGGGACTAGCCCCCACCGATACGCAGTATTTT
TRBV7-2	TRBJ1-1	.	.	CASSSIYTEAFF	TGTGCCAGCAGCTCGATATACACTGAAGCTTTCTTT
TRBV27	TRBJ2-3	.	.	CASSRSRKLLTDTQYF	TGTGCCAGCTCCCGGTCCCGAAAACTACTCACAGATACGCAGTATTTT
TRBV5-4	TRBJ2-3	few	.	CASSPQTTDTQYF	TGTGCCAGCAGCCCACAGACGACAGATACGCAGTATTTT
TRBV7-6	TRBJ2-2	.	.	CASSLSRMAGELFF	TGTGCCAGCAGCTTATCCCGCATGGCCGGGGAGCTGTTTTTT
TRBV7-2	TRBJ1-4	.	TRBD1	CASSWTGANEKLFF	TGTGCCAGCAGCTGGACAGGAGCTAATGAAAAACTGTTTTTT
TRBV7-9	TRBJ2-2	.	TRBD2	CASSSGTATSGESNTGELFF	TGTGCCAGCAGCTCAGGGACAGCGACTAGCGGGGAGTCGAACACCGGGGAGCTGTTTTTT
TRBV12-3/TRBV12-4	TRBJ2-1	.	.	CASSHYGDNEKFF	TGTGCCAGCAGCCACTACGGGGACAATGAGAAGTTCTTC
TRBV7-8	TRBJ1-3	.	.	CASSWNRGSGNTIYF	TGTGCCAGCAGCTGGAATAGGGGGTCTGGAAACACCATATATTTT
TRBV7-2	TRBJ2-3	.	.	CASSLGSSGLTGDTQYF	TGTGCCAGCAGCTTAGGGAGTTCGGGACTCACTGGGGATACGCAGTATTTT
TRBV11-2	TRBJ1-1	few	.	CASSLKSVRGTGPGDLNTEAFF	TGTGCCAGCAGCTTAAAGAGTGTAAGGGGAACAGGACCTGGCGACTTGAACACTGAAGCTTTCTTT
TRBV7-9	TRBJ2-1	few	TRBD1	CASSSWQGAGPYNEQFF	TGTGCCAGCAGCTCCTGGCAGGGGGCGGGACCCTACAATGAGCAGTTCTTC
TRBV4-1	TRBJ1-5	.	.	CASSQEENRDQPQHF	TGCGCCAGCAGCCAAGAAGAGAACAGGGATCAGCCCCAGCATTTT
TRBV7-6	TRBJ1-2	.	.	CASSRQDNYGYTF	TGTGCCAGCAGCAGACAGGATAACTATGGCTACACCTTC
TRBV12-3/TRBV12-4	TRBJ2-2	.	TRBD1	CASSSHRTTGSSGELFF	TGTGCCAGCAGTTCCCACCGAACGACAGGGTCAAGCGGGGAGCTGTTTTTT
TRBV7-6	TRBJ1-1	.	.	CASSLLRGTEAFF	TGTGCCAGCAGCTTATTACGGGGCACTGAAGCTTTCTTT
TRBV12-3/TRBV12-4	TRBJ1-5	few	TRBD1	CASRDDRGPEPQHF	TGTGCCAGCAGAGATGACAGGGGACCGGAGCCCCAGCATTTT
TRBV6-5	TRBJ1-1	.	.	CASSRDSDTEAFF	TGTGCCAGCAGTCGGGACTCGGACACTGAAGCTTTCTTT
TRBV7-2	TRBJ2-2	many	.	CASSLGAGRGPTGELFF	TGTGCCAGCAGCTTAGGGGCGGGAAGGGGTCCCACCGGGGAGCTGTTTTTT
TRBV6-1	TRBJ2-5	few	.	CASKEAHQETQYF	TGTGCCAGCAAGGAAGCCCACCAAGAGACCCAGTACTTC
TRBV10-3	TRBJ1-2	.	.	CAISESGGSYGYTF	TGTGCCATCAGTGAGTCTGGTGGATCCTATGGCTACACCTTC
TRBV20-1	TRBJ2-5	.	TRBD2	CSAAHSPRPSGGEETQYF	TGCAGTGCTGCCCACTCCCCAAGGCCTAGCGGGGGGGAAGAGACCCAGTACTTC
TRBV12-3/TRBV12-4	TRBJ2-5	.	TRBD1	CASSFRDRMETQYF	TGTGCCAGCAGTTTCCGGGACAGGATGGAGACCCAGTACTTC
TRBV18	TRBJ2-1	.	TRBD1	CASSRTTGTGGNEQFF	TGTGCCAGCTCACGCACAACCGGGACAGGAGGGAATGAGCAGTTCTTC
TRBV2	TRBJ2-7	.	.	CASSAATGDYEQYF	TGTGCCAGCAGTGCGGCGACAGGAGACTACGAGCAGTACTTC
TRBV7-2	TRBJ1-5	many	.	CASSLTTEGLPQHF	TGTGCCAGCAGCTTAACGACGGAGGGTCTGCCCCAGCATTTT
TRBV6-2/TRBV6-3	TRBJ2-1	few	.	CASGRGTRYNEQFF	TGTGCCAGCGGTCGCGGGACCCGGTACAATGAGCAGTTCTTC
TRBV3-1	TRBJ2-5	.	TRBD2	CASSQDMTSGVIRQYF	TGTGCCAGCAGCCAAGATATGACTAGCGGTGTTATACGGCAGTACTTC